These T cell receptor beta chains were read from a single sample in a study of blood T cell repertoires in COVID-19. Data came from immunoSEQ multiplex PCR; TCRdb stores just in-frame clones and leaves some out. The sample contains under 200,000 clones, around 82% of which appear only once. The sequenced sample was PBMCs or T cells enriched from blood (not recorded which). Source of these receptors: an older woman with acute COVID-19. The CDR3 runs from the conserved cysteine through the conserved F or W. Fields, in order: V gene, J gene, clone size, D gene, CDR3 DNA, CDR3 protein. D genes are given only for firm matches. The listing skips clone size in some rows; elsewhere it reads once, few, many or a size class.

TRBV9	TRBJ1-5	NA	TRBD1	TGTGCCAGCAGCTTAACCGGGACAGGGAATCAGCCCCAGCATTTT	CASSLTGTGNQPQHF
TRBV6-1	TRBJ1-2	NA	NA	TGTGCCAGCAGTGAGCGGGAATTAGCGGGCTACACCTTC	CASSERELAGYTF
TRBV7-6	TRBJ2-1	NA	TRBD2	TGTGCCAGCAGCTTAGCGCGGCCCCCAATTAGCGGGAGGGATAATGAGCAGTTCTTC	CASSLARPPISGRDNEQFF
TRBV12-3/TRBV12-4	TRBJ1-1	NA	NA	TGTGCCAGCAGTTTGGCTCGTCAAGCTTTCTTT	CASSLARQAFF
TRBV4-3	TRBJ1-2	NA	TRBD1	TGCGCCAGCAGCCAAGATCTCCGACAGGGGGGATACTATGGCTACACCTTC	CASSQDLRQGGYYGYTF
TRBV5-1	TRBJ2-1	few	NA	TGCGCCAGCAGCTTGGATGCGTATGAGCAGTTCTTC	CASSLDAYEQFF
TRBV10-3	TRBJ1-1	NA	TRBD1	TGTGCCATCAGTGGACCGGGACAGGGGGGCACTGAAGCTTTCTTT	CAISGPGQGGTEAFF
TRBV4-2	TRBJ1-6	NA	TRBD1	TGTGCCAGCAGCGTACAGGGGTACTCCTATAATTCACCCCTCCACTTT	CASSVQGYSYNSPLHF
TRBV27	TRBJ2-2	NA	NA	TGTGCCAGCAGTCACACTAGAATAACGAGAACCGGGGAGCTGTTTTTT	CASSHTRITRTGELFF
TRBV29-1	TRBJ1-1	NA	TRBD1	TGCAGCGGGACCGGACAGGGGTTGACTGAAGCTTTCTTT	CSGTGQGLTEAFF
TRBV9	TRBJ2-4	NA	TRBD2	TGTGCCAGCAGCCCGGACGGGAGGGACATTCAGTACTTC	CASSPDGRDIQYF
TRBV28	TRBJ2-2	NA	TRBD2	TGTGCCAGCAGTAGCGGGGGGCGTACCGGGGAGCTGTTTTTT	CASSSGGRTGELFF
TRBV24-1	TRBJ1-2	NA	TRBD1	TGTGCCACCAGTGCCCCCGGAACAGGGGGGAATGTCTATGGCTACACCTTC	CATSAPGTGGNVYGYTF
TRBV30	TRBJ1-5	many	NA	TGTGCCTGGAGTACCCAGGGGAATCAGCCCCAGCATTTT	CAWSTQGNQPQHF
TRBV19	TRBJ2-1	NA	TRBD2	TGTGCCAGTAGCTCCGGGGCTAGCGGGAGAGTCGATGAGCAGTTCTTC	CASSSGASGRVDEQFF